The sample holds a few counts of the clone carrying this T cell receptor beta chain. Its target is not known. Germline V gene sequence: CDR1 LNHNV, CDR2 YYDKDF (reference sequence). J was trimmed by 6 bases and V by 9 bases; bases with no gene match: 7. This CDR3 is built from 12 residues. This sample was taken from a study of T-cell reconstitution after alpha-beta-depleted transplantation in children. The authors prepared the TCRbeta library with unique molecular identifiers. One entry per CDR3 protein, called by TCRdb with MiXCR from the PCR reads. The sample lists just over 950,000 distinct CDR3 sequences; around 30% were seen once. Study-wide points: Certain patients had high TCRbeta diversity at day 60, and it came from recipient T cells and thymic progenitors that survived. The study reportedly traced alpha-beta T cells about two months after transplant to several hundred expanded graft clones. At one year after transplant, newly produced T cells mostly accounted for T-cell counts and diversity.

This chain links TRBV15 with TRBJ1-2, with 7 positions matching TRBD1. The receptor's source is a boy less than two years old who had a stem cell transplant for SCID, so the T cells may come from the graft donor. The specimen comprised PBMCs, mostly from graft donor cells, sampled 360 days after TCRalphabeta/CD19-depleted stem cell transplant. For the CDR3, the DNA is TGTGCCACGAAGGGGGCGGGGGATGGCTACACCTTC. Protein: CATKGAGDGYTF.